Below, 13 T cell receptor beta chains from the same sample are listed, as sequenced in a study of regulatory T cells in long-lasting Graves disease. Time point: persistent/refractory GD, antithyroid drugs over 5 years with positive TRAb. Extracted PBMC RNA gave rise to the TCR library. iRepertoire HTBI primers and Arm-PCR of CDR3 regions built TCR beta libraries. MiXCR was run by TCRdb on the multiplex PCR reads, yielding one entry per CDR3 protein. The table has roughly 300,000 distinct CDR3 sequences, 15% to 20% seen once. Sample: peripheral blood mononuclear cells (PBMCs), taken when the disease was refractory, from a patient treated with antithyroid drugs. The source is a female donor with Graves disease.

This clonotype was detected many times. The rearrangement uses TRBV12-3 or TRBV12-4 and TRBJ2-5; D possibly uses TRBD1 or TRBD2 (5 bases each). Trimming left V 5 bases short and J 5 bases short, with 15 bases between. The CDR3 has 14 residues. CDR3 sequence reads: CASSPSRGRETQYF. The DNA for the CDR3 is TGTGCCAGCAGTCCTTCCCGGGGACGGGAGACCCAGTACTTC.

This clonotype was found many times. The rearrangement joins TRBV28 to TRBJ1-1; D remains ambiguous. The CDR3 covers 13 residues. Germline-derived CDR1 and CDR2 are MDHEN and SYDVKM. Trimming stripped 4 bases from V and 7 bases from J, with 13 bases between. CDR3 sequence: CASSSAAGVEAFF. CDR3 nucleotide sequence: TGTGCCAGCAGTTCGGCCGCCGGCGTTGAAGCTTTCTTT.

This clonotype appeared many times. The chain links TRBV5-6 to TRBJ1-4, with TRBD1 matching over 9 bases. After removal of 3 bases from V and 5 bases from J, the junction contained 2 bases not matched to a gene. The CDR3 extends over 14 amino acids. Per the germline V gene, CDR1 is SGHDT and CDR2 is YYEEEE. In DNA, the CDR3 is TGTGCCAGCAGCTACAGGGGGCCGAATGAAAAACTGTTTTTT. Translating it yields CASSYRGPNEKLFF.

This clonotype has ten or more counts. The chain couples TRBV11-1 to TRBJ1-1, with no clear D. Germline values: CDR1 SGHAT, CDR2 FQDESV (reference sequence). The CDR3 length is 12 residues. Trimming took off 5 bases at V and 7 bases at J, with 11 bases between the two ends. CDR3 sequence reads: CASSAISDEAFF. Here the CDR3 DNA reads TGTGCCAGCAGCGCGATCAGCGATGAAGCTTTCTTT.

The V and J genes are TRBV7-9 and TRBJ2-4; D perhaps matches TRBD2 (6 bases). Germline V gene sequence: CDR1 SEHNR, CDR2 FQNEAQ (reference sequence). This CDR3 has 13 residues. V was shortened by 6 bases and J by 8 bases, with 14 bases between the two germline ends. The CDR3 loop reads CASSSGLFDIQYF. The CDR3 coding sequence is TGTGCCAGCAGTTCGGGACTTTTTGACATTCAGTACTTC.

In its sample, this clonotype was seen many times. The chain couples TRBV10-3 to TRBJ1-2; possibly TRBD1 for D (5 bases). Germline loops: CDR1 ENHRY, CDR2 SYGVKD. The CDR3 extends over 15 amino acids. V lost 4 bases and J lost 8, with 20 bases in between. The CDR3 here is CAISADVGRVDGYTF. CDR3 DNA: TGTGCCATCAGTGCGGACGTGGGCAGGGTGGACGGCTACACCTTC.

This clonotype was picked up many times. The J gene is TRBJ2-5, the V gene TRBV24-1; D is perhaps TRBD1 or TRBD2 (5 bases each). CDR3 length equals 14 residues. The V end lost 2 bases, the J end lost 7 bases, and 13 bases lay between the germline ends. Germline V CDR1 and CDR2: KGHDR, SFDVKD. The CDR3 DNA sequence: TGTGCCACCAGTGATTCCCGGGACCCCCGGACCCAGTACTTC. Translation gives CATSDSRDPRTQYF.

Ten or more counts support this clonotype. V gene TRBV3-1 combines with J gene TRBJ2-5, with 9 bases identical to TRBD2. This CDR3 has 15 residues. Germline trimming cut 4 bases from V and 5 bases from J; bases unmatched to any gene: 8. Germline CDR1 and CDR2: LGHDT and YNNKEL (reference sequence). CDR3 DNA sequence: TGTGCCAGCAGCCTTGATAGCGGGAGTGGGGAGACCCAGTACTTC. Amino acid sequence: CASSLDSGSGETQYF.

The chain employs TRBV20-1 and TRBJ2-2, with 11 positions matching TRBD2. This CDR3 spans 14 amino acids. Germline V lookup: CDR1 DFQATT, CDR2 SNEGSKA (reference sequence). V lost 6 bases to trimming and J lost 4 bases; unmatched junction nucleotides: 4. CDR3 sequence: CSATTSGGTGELFF. For the CDR3, the DNA is TGCAGTGCGACTACTAGCGGGGGCACCGGGGAGCTGTTTTTT.

This clonotype was seen repeatedly, ten times or more. CDR3 sequence (DNA): TGTGCCAGCAGCTCAGACAGGGTTGAAAAACTGTTTTTT. Its protein product is CASSSDRVEKLFF. The gene calls are TRBV11-2 and TRBJ1-4; 7 bases are shared with TRBD1. Germline V gives CDR1 SGHAT, CDR2 FQNNGV. CDR3 length equals 13 residues. The ends lost 4 bases at V and 7 bases at J; junction bases unmatched: 3.

This clonotype was picked up one time. The chain uses TRBV7-9 and TRBJ2-2; 10 bases are shared with TRBD2. The CDR3 runs 17 residues. V dropped 1 base and J dropped 2; count of bases not matched to a gene: 4. The germline gives CDR1 SEHNR, CDR2 FQNEAQ (reference sequence). The CDR3 spells CASSLVGLAVNTGELFF. The CDR3 nucleotides are TGTGCCAGCAGCTTAGTCGGACTAGCGGTAAACACCGGGGAGCTGTTTTTT.

The chain is built from TRBV27 and TRBJ2-7; D remains unclear. This CDR3 comprises 18 residues. Per the germline V gene, CDR1 is MNHEY and CDR2 is SMNVEV (reference sequence). Trimming took off 0 bases at V and 6 bases at J, with 24 bases between the two ends. CDR3 DNA sequence: TGTGCCAGCAGTTTATCACGGTCTCTTAGTGTGGTCGGTGTCGAGCAGTACTTC. Its translation is CASSLSRSLSVVGVEQYF.

This clonotype was detected many times. The CDR3 region has the DNA TGCGCCAGCAGCTTGGACGGTGGCAATCAGCCCCAGCATTTT. This codes for CASSLDGGNQPQHF. The chain couples TRBV5-1 to TRBJ1-5; no definite D call. V was cut by 0 bases and J by 2 bases, with 6 bases left in between. Germline CDR1 reads SGHRS; CDR2 reads YFSETQ. The CDR3 totals 14 residues.